Below, 15 T cell receptor beta chains from the same sample are listed, as sequenced in a study of blood T cell repertoires in COVID-19. Repertoires were generated with immunoSEQ multiplex PCR, while TCRdb's copy carries only in-frame clones and drops some. The data show around 310,000 clones, around nine tenths seen once. The sequenced material came from peripheral blood. The receptors stem from a woman younger than 45 with COVID-19, enrolled during active disease.

The V call is TRBV10-3, the J call TRBJ2-5, with D possibly TRBD2 on 5 matching bases. Looked up from germline, CDR1 is ENHRY and CDR2 is SYGVKD. Trimming removed 0 bases at V and 1 base at J, with 9 bases between. This CDR3 region has 15 residues. For the CDR3, the DNA is TGTGCCATCAGTGAGTCGAGAGGGTTCCAAGAGACCCAGTACTTC. Translation: CAISESRGFQETQYF.

The chain links TRBV2 to TRBJ1-4; D unclear. Trimming took off 1 base at V and 3 bases at J, with 12 bases between the two ends. The CDR3 contains 16 residues. Germline V gene data show CDR1 as SNHLY and CDR2 as FYNNEI. CDR3 sequence (DNA): TGTGCCAGCAGTGAAGGTAAGTACGGGGCTAATGAAAAACTGTTTTTT. Amino acid sequence: CASSEGKYGANEKLFF.

This rearrangement joins TRBV2 to TRBJ2-5; 9 bases are a match to TRBD1. From germline, CDR1 is SNHLY and CDR2 FYNNEI. J lost 1 base, V lost 6 bases, and 3 bases had no gene match. The CDR3 is 14 amino acids. For the CDR3, the DNA is TGTGCCAGCAGCTACAGGGGGCCCCAAGAGACCCAGTACTTC. This encodes CASSYRGPQETQYF.

Written as DNA, the CDR3 is TGTGCCAGCAGCTACCAGGGAAACACTGAAGCTTTCTTT. Translated: CASSYQGNTEAFF. The chain employs TRBV28 and TRBJ1-1; TRBD1 is a possible D gene (5 bases). Germline CDR1 reads MDHEN; CDR2 reads SYDVKM. The CDR3 has 13 residues. Trimming removed 6 bases at V and 2 bases at J, with 10 bases between.

The V call is TRBV29-1, the J call TRBJ1-1; 7 bases are a match to TRBD1. The germline CDR1 and CDR2 sequences are SQVTM and ANQGSEA. V was clipped by 5 bases and J by 5 bases; unmatched bases: 8. The CDR3 has 13 amino acids. CDR3 nucleotide sequence: TGCAGCGTTTTAAGGGGACAGAAGACTGAAGCTTTCTTT. Protein sequence: CSVLRGQKTEAFF.

CDR3 amino acids: CAWNRQGLWGYTF. CDR3 bases: TGTGCCTGGAATCGGCAGGGATTGTGGGGCTACACCTTC. This sequence joins TRBV30 and TRBJ1-2; D might be TRBD1 (5 bases). This CDR3 contains 13 residues. From germline, CDR1 is GTSNPN and CDR2 SVGIG (reference sequence). V was clipped by 4 bases and J by 8 bases, with 17 bases between them.

The gene calls are TRBV7-2 and TRBJ2-1; tentatively, D is TRBD1 (5 bases). The CDR3 has 15 amino acids. Germline V gives CDR1 SGHTA, CDR2 FQGNSA. V was cut by 4 bases and J by 4 bases, with 14 bases left in between. This CDR3 is CASSSFLSGYNEQFF. The CDR3 DNA is TGTGCCAGCAGCTCATTCCTTTCAGGGTACAATGAGCAGTTCTTC.

This chain links TRBV2 with TRBJ1-1; D uncertain. This CDR3 is built from 14 residues. Germline loops: CDR1 SNHLY, CDR2 FYNNEI. Trimming took 6 bases from V and 5 from J, leaving 16 bases between them. For the CDR3, the DNA is TGTGCCAGCAGACCCGCGTTTCCGGGAACTGAAGCTTTCTTT. Its protein product is CASRPAFPGTEAFF.

The table lists this clone with a few counts. The chain links TRBV5-1 to TRBJ1-4, with 7 nucleotides matching TRBD1. CDR1 SGHRS and CDR2 YFSETQ come from the germline V gene. This CDR3 spans 14 amino acids. Trimming removed 6 bases from V and 8 bases from J; junction bases left unmatched: 10. The DNA for the CDR3 is TGCGCCAGCACCGAGACAGGGCTTCGAGAAAAACTGTTTTTT. Translation: CASTETGLREKLFF. The full variable domain, its missing parts supplied by reference TRBV5-1 and TRBJ1-4, is KAGVTQTPRYLIKTRGQQVTLSCSPISGHRSVSWYQQTPGQGLQFLFEYFSETQRNKGNFPGRFSGRQFSNSRSEMNVSTLELGDSALYLCASTETGLREKLFFGSGTQLSVL.

This chain joins TRBV28 and TRBJ2-2; 9 bases fit TRBD2. In germline, CDR1 is MDHEN, CDR2 SYDVKM. This CDR3 spans 15 amino acids. V shed 5 bases, J shed 6 bases, and the junction held 7 bases outside the gene matches. CDR3 DNA sequence: TGTGCCAGCAGTGTTAGCGGGAGTGTCGCCGGGGAGCTGTTTTTT. Encoded protein: CASSVSGSVAGELFF. The whole variable domain, filled in from reference TRBV28 and TRBJ2-2, reads DVKVTQSSRYLVKRTGEKVFLECVQDMDHENMFWYRQDPGLGLRLIYFSYDVKMKEKGDIPEGYSVSREKKERFSLILESASTNQTSMYLCASSVSGSVAGELFFGEGSRLTVL.

V gene TRBV6-1 combines with J gene TRBJ1-6; D possibly corresponds to TRBD1 (6 bases). CDR1 MNHNS and CDR2 SASEGT come from the germline V gene. This CDR3 spans 12 amino acids. Trimming removed 3 bases at V and 10 bases at J, with 7 bases between. The CDR3 region has the DNA TGTGCCAGCAGTGACAGGGGCTCACCCCTCCACTTT. This encodes CASSDRGSPLHF.

The V call is TRBV7-3, the J call TRBJ2-1; D is ambiguous. The CDR3 covers 15 residues. From germline, CDR1 is SGHTA and CDR2 FQGTGA. CDR3 DNA sequence: TGTGCTACCCAGCGAGATCCGAGCTCCTACAATGAGCAGTTCTTC. Translation gives CATQRDPSSYNEQFF. Based on the CDR3 plus reference TRBV7-3 and TRBJ2-1, the full variable domain is GAGVSQTPSNKVTEKGKYVELRCDPISGHTALYWYRQSLGQGPEFLIYFQGTGAADDSGLPNDRFFAVRPEGSVSTLKIQRTERGDSAVYLCATQRDPSSYNEQFFGPGTRLTVL.

This rearrangement joins TRBV19 to TRBJ2-1; D perhaps matches TRBD2 (7 bases). CDR1 is LNHDA and CDR2 is SQIVND in the germline V gene (reference sequence). The V end was cut by 2 bases, the J end by 3 bases, with 17 bases between. The CDR3 is made up of 17 amino acids. As DNA, the CDR3 is TGTGCCAGTAGTATAAGGAAGGGGGGGGGCCGCTACAATGAGCAGTTCTTC. Amino acid sequence: CASSIRKGGGRYNEQFF.

This clone was seen more than once but under ten times. The gene calls are TRBV4-1 and TRBJ1-1, with TRBD1 matching 10 bases. CDR1 is MGHRA and CDR2 is YSYEKL in the germline V gene. V lost 3 bases to trimming and J lost 11 bases; unmatched junction nucleotides: 6. The CDR3 contains 13 residues. The CDR3 region has the DNA TGCGCCAGCAGCCAGGCGACAGGGGGCAGGGCTTTCTTT. Translated: CASSQATGGRAFF.

A single count supports this clone. This sequence joins TRBV18 and TRBJ2-2; D is unresolved. Germline lookup yields CDR1 KGHSH and CDR2 LQKENI. The V end was cut by 2 bases, the J end by 8 bases, with 3 bases between. This CDR3 contains 11 residues. The DNA of the CDR3 is TGTGCCAGCTCACCAGAGGGGGAGCTGTTTTTT. This sequence encodes CASSPEGELFF.